This is a list of T cell receptor beta chains from one sample in a study of OX40 agonist ivuxolimab in advanced cancers. Produced via immunoSEQ multiplex PCR; TCRdb's table is partial and in-frame only. This sample has 50,000 to 65,000 clones; 82% occur once, and the top ten carry more than 3.5%. The material was CD4+ or CD8+ T cells sorted from blood, obtained in a trial of the OX40 agonist ivuxolimab. The source is an adult with an advanced solid tumor such as melanoma, head and neck, liver or kidney cancer. The CDR3 runs from the conserved cysteine through the conserved F or W. The order of the fields is V gene, J gene, clone size, D gene, CDR3 protein, CDR3 DNA. A D gene is named only where the DNA matches it firmly. Part of the rows lack a size; the others show once, few, many or a class for expanded clones.

v_gene: TRBV27
j_gene: TRBJ1-2
abundance: once
d_gene: NA
CDR3aa: CASVMWGGRYGYTF
CDR3nt: TGTGCCAGCGTAATGTGGGGGGGCCGATATGGCTACACCTTC

v_gene: TRBV7-8
j_gene: TRBJ2-7
abundance: few
d_gene: NA
CDR3aa: CASRWGGDGEQYF
CDR3nt: TGTGCCAGCCGTTGGGGGGGCGACGGCGAGCAGTACTTC

v_gene: TRBV18
j_gene: TRBJ1-2
abundance: NA
d_gene: TRBD1
CDR3aa: CASTEDRVYGYTF
CDR3nt: TGTGCCAGCACCGAGGACAGGGTCTATGGCTACACCTTC

v_gene: TRBV6-1
j_gene: TRBJ1-2
abundance: NA
d_gene: NA
CDR3aa: CASQGAHGYTF
CDR3nt: TGTGCCAGTCAAGGCGCTCATGGCTACACCTTC

v_gene: TRBV5-1
j_gene: TRBJ2-3
abundance: NA
d_gene: NA
CDR3aa: CASSLQDTQYF
CDR3nt: TGCGCCAGCAGCTTGCAAGATACGCAGTATTTT

v_gene: TRBV7-2
j_gene: TRBJ1-5
abundance: NA
d_gene: NA
CDR3aa: CASSLRRGLGDQPQHF
CDR3nt: TGTGCCAGCAGCTTACGTCGGGGTTTGGGGGATCAGCCCCAGCATTTT

v_gene: TRBV5-1
j_gene: TRBJ1-3
abundance: NA
d_gene: NA
CDR3aa: CASSPPGNTIYF
CDR3nt: TGCGCCAGCAGCCCCCCGGGGAACACCATATATTTT

v_gene: TRBV7-3
j_gene: TRBJ2-5
abundance: NA
d_gene: TRBD1
CDR3aa: CASSSDRGETQYF
CDR3nt: TGTGCCAGCAGCTCGGACAGGGGAGAGACCCAGTACTTC

v_gene: TRBV7-2
j_gene: TRBJ1-2
abundance: once
d_gene: NA
CDR3aa: CASSFRGGGYTF
CDR3nt: TGTGCCAGCAGCTTCCGAGGGGGTGGCTACACCTTC

v_gene: TRBV6-5
j_gene: TRBJ1-2
abundance: NA
d_gene: TRBD1
CDR3aa: CASGRQGRNGYTF
CDR3nt: TGTGCCAGCGGCAGACAGGGCCGCAATGGCTACACCTTC

v_gene: TRBV7-2
j_gene: TRBJ1-2
abundance: NA
d_gene: TRBD1
CDR3aa: CASSSRGGANYGYTF
CDR3nt: TGTGCCAGCAGCTCCAGGGGGGGGGCGAACTATGGCTACACCTTC

v_gene: TRBV19
j_gene: TRBJ2-2
abundance: NA
d_gene: TRBD2
CDR3aa: CASNPSGGPNTGELFF
CDR3nt: TGTGCCAGTAACCCTAGCGGGGGCCCTAACACCGGGGAGCTGTTTTTT

v_gene: TRBV6-5
j_gene: TRBJ1-1
abundance: NA
d_gene: NA
CDR3aa: CASSESGARYAFF
CDR3nt: TGTGCCAGCAGTGAATCGGGGGCGCGGTATGCTTTCTTT

v_gene: TRBV5-1
j_gene: TRBJ2-7
abundance: NA
d_gene: NA
CDR3aa: CASSLEISGDNLIYEQYF
CDR3nt: TGCGCCAGCAGCTTGGAAATTAGCGGAGACAATCTTATTTACGAGCAGTACTTC

v_gene: TRBV28
j_gene: TRBJ2-1
abundance: NA
d_gene: NA
CDR3aa: CATTPGRYNEQFF
CDR3nt: TGTGCCACCACCCCCGGGAGATACAATGAGCAGTTCTTC

v_gene: TRBV5-4
j_gene: TRBJ2-1
abundance: once
d_gene: NA
CDR3aa: CASSVSRGSSYNEQFF
CDR3nt: TGTGCCAGCAGCGTTTCCCGGGGGAGCTCCTACAATGAGCAGTTCTTC

v_gene: TRBV9
j_gene: TRBJ1-1
abundance: NA
d_gene: NA
CDR3aa: CASSVDWGPEAFF
CDR3nt: TGTGCCAGCAGCGTAGACTGGGGTCCTGAAGCTTTCTTT

v_gene: TRBV9
j_gene: TRBJ2-7
abundance: NA
d_gene: TRBD2
CDR3aa: CASSVTGGSSLHEQYF
CDR3nt: TGTGCCAGCAGCGTGACTGGCGGGAGTTCCCTCCACGAGCAGTACTTC

v_gene: TRBV30
j_gene: TRBJ2-1
abundance: NA
d_gene: NA
CDR3aa: CAWSVDALSYNEQFF
CDR3nt: TGTGCCTGGAGTGTGGACGCGTTATCCTACAATGAGCAGTTCTTC

v_gene: TRBV19
j_gene: TRBJ1-5
abundance: NA
d_gene: TRBD1
CDR3aa: CASTFDRGNQPQHF
CDR3nt: TGTGCCAGTACCTTCGACAGGGGGAATCAGCCCCAGCATTTT

v_gene: TRBV6-1
j_gene: TRBJ2-7
abundance: NA
d_gene: TRBD1
CDR3aa: CASRAQGAGYEQYF
CDR3nt: TGTGCCAGCAGAGCACAGGGGGCAGGGTACGAGCAGTACTTC

v_gene: TRBV9
j_gene: TRBJ2-3
abundance: once
d_gene: NA
CDR3aa: CASSPVGQSTDTQYF
CDR3nt: TGTGCCAGCAGCCCCGTGGGGCAGTCCACAGATACGCAGTATTTT

v_gene: TRBV5-1
j_gene: TRBJ2-3
abundance: NA
d_gene: NA
CDR3aa: CASNVRGADTQYF
CDR3nt: TGCGCCAGCAATGTACGAGGAGCAGATACGCAGTATTTT

v_gene: TRBV7-2
j_gene: TRBJ2-3
abundance: NA
d_gene: TRBD2
CDR3aa: CASSLAHLAGGLGTDTQYF
CDR3nt: TGTGCCAGCAGCTTAGCCCACTTGGCGGGGGGCCTCGGCACAGATACGCAGTATTTT

v_gene: TRBV19
j_gene: TRBJ1-5
abundance: NA
d_gene: NA
CDR3aa: CASIPQGLSNQPQHF
CDR3nt: TGTGCCAGTATTCCACAGGGCCTTAGCAATCAGCCCCAGCATTTT

v_gene: TRBV2
j_gene: TRBJ1-6
abundance: NA
d_gene: TRBD1
CDR3aa: CASSGNRGLANNSPLHF
CDR3nt: TGTGCCAGCAGTGGCAACAGGGGGCTAGCTAATAATTCACCCCTCCACTTT

v_gene: TRBV7-9
j_gene: TRBJ2-6
abundance: NA
d_gene: NA
CDR3aa: CASSLVLQGSGANVLTF
CDR3nt: TGTGCCAGCAGCTTAGTTCTTCAGGGGTCGGGGGCCAACGTCCTGACTTTC

v_gene: TRBV6-1
j_gene: TRBJ2-6
abundance: NA
d_gene: NA
CDR3aa: CASKTVSGANVLTF
CDR3nt: TGTGCCAGCAAGACAGTCTCTGGGGCCAACGTCCTGACTTTC

v_gene: TRBV18
j_gene: TRBJ2-1
abundance: NA
d_gene: TRBD1
CDR3aa: CASSPVQGGNEQFF
CDR3nt: TGTGCCAGCTCACCAGTACAGGGGGGCAATGAGCAGTTCTTC

v_gene: TRBV6-6
j_gene: TRBJ1-2
abundance: once
d_gene: TRBD1
CDR3aa: CASRDRGGNGYTF
CDR3nt: TGTGCCAGCAGAGACAGGGGGGGAAATGGCTACACCTTC

v_gene: TRBV5-6
j_gene: TRBJ2-7
abundance: few
d_gene: NA
CDR3aa: CASTPAGPRNSYEQYF
CDR3nt: TGTGCCAGCACCCCCGCAGGGCCGAGAAACTCCTACGAGCAGTACTTC

v_gene: TRBV11-2
j_gene: TRBJ1-2
abundance: NA
d_gene: NA
CDR3aa: CASRLEGYTF
CDR3nt: TGTGCCAGCAGGCTAGAGGGCTACACCTTC

v_gene: TRBV5-5
j_gene: TRBJ2-5
abundance: NA
d_gene: TRBD1
CDR3aa: CASSLQGARQETQYF
CDR3nt: TGTGCCAGCAGCTTACAGGGGGCGCGACAAGAGACCCAGTACTTC

v_gene: TRBV7-8
j_gene: TRBJ2-5
abundance: NA
d_gene: NA
CDR3aa: CASSLEGYRKETQYF
CDR3nt: TGTGCCAGCAGCTTAGAGGGCTACCGCAAAGAGACCCAGTACTTC

v_gene: TRBV5-5
j_gene: TRBJ2-3
abundance: NA
d_gene: TRBD2
CDR3aa: CASSLGASGRTDTQYF
CDR3nt: TGTGCCAGCAGCTTGGGGGCTAGCGGGAGAACAGATACGCAGTATTTT

v_gene: TRBV28
j_gene: TRBJ2-3
abundance: NA
d_gene: NA
CDR3aa: CASSFSWGDTDTQYF
CDR3nt: TGTGCCAGCAGTTTTTCCTGGGGGGACACAGATACGCAGTATTTT

v_gene: TRBV5-6
j_gene: TRBJ2-5
abundance: few
d_gene: NA
CDR3aa: CASSQVQIQETQYF
CDR3nt: TGTGCCAGCAGCCAGGTCCAAATTCAAGAGACCCAGTACTTC

v_gene: TRBV6-1
j_gene: TRBJ2-5
abundance: NA
d_gene: NA
CDR3aa: CASSEEPDGGAQYF
CDR3nt: TGTGCCAGCAGTGAAGAGCCCGACGGAGGGGCCCAGTACTTC

v_gene: TRBV9
j_gene: TRBJ1-5
abundance: NA
d_gene: TRBD1
CDR3aa: CASSPQGGNQPQHF
CDR3nt: TGTGCCAGCAGCCCACAGGGGGGCAATCAGCCCCAGCATTTT

v_gene: TRBV7-3
j_gene: TRBJ1-1
abundance: medium-sized
d_gene: NA
CDR3aa: CASSLIGNTEAFF
CDR3nt: TGTGCCAGCAGCTTGATCGGGAACACTGAAGCTTTCTTT

v_gene: TRBV11-2
j_gene: TRBJ1-5
abundance: NA
d_gene: NA
CDR3aa: CASSLGGYSNQPQHF
CDR3nt: TGTGCCAGCAGCCTTGGGGGCTATAGCAATCAGCCCCAGCATTTT

v_gene: TRBV9
j_gene: TRBJ2-2
abundance: NA
d_gene: TRBD1
CDR3aa: CASSPRGTGNTGELFF
CDR3nt: TGTGCCAGCAGCCCCCGCGGGACAGGGAACACCGGGGAGCTGTTTTTT

v_gene: TRBV2
j_gene: TRBJ2-7
abundance: NA
d_gene: NA
CDR3aa: CASTIRGSSYEQYF
CDR3nt: TGTGCCAGCACCATCCGGGGCAGCTCCTACGAGCAGTACTTC

v_gene: TRBV6-5
j_gene: TRBJ1-4
abundance: NA
d_gene: NA
CDR3aa: CASTDRINEKLFF
CDR3nt: TGTGCCAGCACAGACAGGATTAATGAAAAACTGTTTTTT

v_gene: TRBV29-1
j_gene: TRBJ2-7
abundance: NA
d_gene: TRBD2
CDR3aa: CSVERGGGSYEQYF
CDR3nt: TGCAGCGTTGAGCGGGGCGGGGGCTCCTACGAGCAGTACTTC

v_gene: TRBV5-4
j_gene: TRBJ2-1
abundance: NA
d_gene: NA
CDR3aa: CASSLAPLAGNEQFF
CDR3nt: TGTGCCAGCAGCTTGGCCCCCCTAGCCGGGAATGAGCAGTTCTTC

v_gene: TRBV5-1
j_gene: TRBJ1-3
abundance: NA
d_gene: NA
CDR3aa: CASSLDGQKSGNTIYF
CDR3nt: TGCGCCAGCAGCTTGGATGGACAGAAATCTGGAAACACCATATATTTT

v_gene: TRBV18
j_gene: TRBJ1-1
abundance: NA
d_gene: NA
CDR3aa: CASSPPQVGLNTEAFF
CDR3nt: TGTGCCAGCTCACCACCGCAGGTGGGACTGAACACTGAAGCTTTCTTT

v_gene: TRBV7-9
j_gene: TRBJ1-3
abundance: NA
d_gene: TRBD1
CDR3aa: CASSPSTGLPGNTIYF
CDR3nt: TGTGCCAGCAGCCCATCGACAGGGCTACCTGGAAACACCATATATTTT

v_gene: TRBV5-6
j_gene: TRBJ2-1
abundance: NA
d_gene: TRBD2
CDR3aa: CASSRGTSGTYNEQFF
CDR3nt: TGTGCCAGCAGCCGCGGGACTAGCGGGACGTACAATGAGCAGTTCTTC

v_gene: TRBV6-6
j_gene: TRBJ1-5
abundance: once
d_gene: NA
CDR3aa: CASSYEGQPQHF
CDR3nt: TGTGCCAGCAGTTACGAGGGGCAGCCCCAGCATTTT

v_gene: TRBV4-1
j_gene: TRBJ2-5
abundance: NA
d_gene: NA
CDR3aa: CASSLLTQSSGETQYF
CDR3nt: TGCGCCAGCAGCCTCCTTACCCAATCATCGGGTGAGACCCAGTACTTC